What follows is one TCR beta chain and its context. Its target is not known. This record comes from a study of glioma-infiltrating T cells after dendritic cell vaccination. Study context: Dendritic cells derived from monocytes and pulsed with autologous tumor lysate formed the vaccine.

Only in-frame clones appear in the TCRdb table, and some are missing; sequencing was by immunoSEQ multiplex PCR. The sample has 80,000 to 95,000 clones, roughly 85% seen once; the top ten hold 8.5%. Study-level results: Higher TCR clonality did not directly relate to longer survival.

Time point here: after dendritic cell vaccination, including at tumor progression/relapse. Sequences were derived from blood, sampled after dendritic cell vaccination. This sequence originates from a human donor with glioblastoma.

CDR3 in amino acids: CASSEAVLGDEQFF. The CDR3 coding sequence is TGTGCCAGCAGTGAAGCGGTTTTGGGCGATGAGCAGTTCTTC. This chain links TRBV2 with TRBJ2-1; no definite D call. There are 14 residues in the CDR3. CDR1 SNHLY and CDR2 FYNNEI come from the germline V gene. Trimming removed 0 bases at V and 8 bases at J, with 11 bases between.